This T cell receptor (beta chain) was identified in a study of read filtering for tumor transcriptome and immune sequencing. On the study more broadly: Revised staging placed roughly 8 patients in R-ISS I, 15 to 20 in II, 6 or 7 in III.

About this clonotype itself: This is likely an artifact of a read error, given a far larger clone one base away.

Molecular barcoded adaptors covering alpha/delta and beta/gamma chains were used on around 370 ng RNA. TCRdb re-derived calls from the reads in MiXCR, one entry per CDR3 protein. The data hold tens of thousands of distinct CDR3 sequences, with approximately 15% observed a single time. This CDR3 contains 15 residues. Trimming cost V 5 bases and J 7 bases; bases outside gene matches: 14. The V gene's germline CDR1 is SGHTA and CDR2 FQGNSA. Input material: a population of CD138-negative cells sorted from bone marrow. The origin of this receptor is a donor aged 40 or older with multiple myeloma. The rearrangement uses TRBV7-2 and TRBJ2-7; 7 positions match TRBD2. CDR3 residues: CASSMRERSYNEQYF. CDR3 DNA: TGTGCCAGCAGCATGCGGGAGAGGTCCTACAATGAGCAGTACTTC.